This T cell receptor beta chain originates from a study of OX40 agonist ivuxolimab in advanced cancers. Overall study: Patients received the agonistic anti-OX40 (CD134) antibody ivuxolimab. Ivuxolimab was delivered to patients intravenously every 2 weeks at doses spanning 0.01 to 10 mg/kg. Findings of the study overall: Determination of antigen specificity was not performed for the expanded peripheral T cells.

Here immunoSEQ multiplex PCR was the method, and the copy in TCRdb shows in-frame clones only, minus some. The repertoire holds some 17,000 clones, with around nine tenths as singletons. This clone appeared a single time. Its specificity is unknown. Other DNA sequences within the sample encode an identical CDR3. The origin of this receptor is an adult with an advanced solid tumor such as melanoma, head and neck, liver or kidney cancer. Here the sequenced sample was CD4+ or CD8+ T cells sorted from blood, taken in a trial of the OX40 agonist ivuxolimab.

CDR3 residues: CASSQGRHVVTNYGYTF. CDR3 in DNA: TGTGCCAGCAGTCAAGGGAGGCACGTTGTAACTAACTATGGCTACACCTTC. V usage is TRBV6-1 and J usage is TRBJ1-2; the D is unclear. Germline loops: CDR1 MNHNS, CDR2 SASEGT. The V and J ends lost 5 bases and 0 bases respectively, with 19 bases between them. The CDR3 is made up of 17 amino acids.